Listed below are T cell receptor beta chains from one sample, sequenced in a study of blood T cell repertoires in COVID-19. Only in-frame clones appear in the TCRdb table, and some are missing; sequencing was by immunoSEQ multiplex PCR. The sample lists about 300,000 clones; 90% were seen once. The material sequenced was PBMCs or T cells enriched from blood (not recorded which). The receptors shown here come from a woman between 18 and 29 years old with acute COVID-19. CDR3s include the opening cysteine and the closing phenylalanine or tryptophan. Fields, in order: clone size, V gene, J gene, D gene, CDR3 DNA, CDR3 protein. D genes are given only for firm matches. Size values are once, few and many counts, or a class for expanded clones, and some rows have none.

NA	TRBV5-6	TRBJ1-1	NA	TGTGCCAGCAGCTTGGGAGGATGGGACACTGAAGCTTTCTTT	CASSLGGWDTEAFF
NA	TRBV19	TRBJ1-1	NA	TGTGCCAGTAGTATCGGCGGGGGGGTGACTGAAGCTTTCTTT	CASSIGGGVTEAFF
NA	TRBV28	TRBJ1-2	TRBD1	TGTGCCAGCAGTTTGGTCAGGGGGAGTTTCTATGGCTACACCTTC	CASSLVRGSFYGYTF
NA	TRBV6-1	TRBJ1-1	NA	TGTGCCAGCAGTGAGGGTCGGCAGGGTAGGAGGAACACTGAAGCTTTCTTT	CASSEGRQGRRNTEAFF
NA	TRBV5-1	TRBJ2-3	NA	TGCGCCAGCAGCTTGGGGATACTAGTGGGTACAGATACGCAGTATTTT	CASSLGILVGTDTQYF
NA	TRBV24-1	TRBJ2-1	NA	TGTGCCACTGAGAGAGCTGGTGAGCAGTTCTTC	CATERAGEQFF
NA	TRBV10-3	TRBJ2-1	TRBD2	TGTGCCATCAGTAAGAATAGCGGGAGCTCCTACAATGAGCAGTTCTTC	CAISKNSGSSYNEQFF
few	TRBV6-5	TRBJ1-2	NA	TGTGCCAGCAGTTACTCCGGACAGCCTACTAACTATGGCTACACCTTC	CASSYSGQPTNYGYTF
NA	TRBV28	TRBJ1-6	NA	TGTGCCAGCAGTTTGAACTTACGAGGGAGCTCCTATAATTCACCCCTCCACTTT	CASSLNLRGSSYNSPLHF
NA	TRBV27	TRBJ1-1	TRBD1	TGTGCCAGCAGTTTACGGCAGGGGGCTAGAGCTTTCTTT	CASSLRQGARAFF
NA	TRBV11-2	TRBJ2-7	NA	TGTGCCAGCAGCCCGGACATGTGGAACTACGAGCAGTACTTC	CASSPDMWNYEQYF
NA	TRBV3-1/TRBV3-2	TRBJ1-3	NA	TGTGCCAGCAGCCAGATAGACAGCGGAAACACCATATATTTT	CASSQIDSGNTIYF
NA	TRBV6-6	TRBJ1-1	TRBD1	TGTGCCAGCAGTTACGGCACAGGGGTGGGCACTGAAGCTTTCTTT	CASSYGTGVGTEAFF
NA	TRBV19	TRBJ1-2	TRBD1	TGTGCCAGTAGTACTGACAGGGTCTATCGCTACACCTTC	CASSTDRVYRYTF
NA	TRBV7-8	TRBJ2-1	NA	TGTGCCAGCAGCTGGCAGAATGAGCAGTTCTTC	CASSWQNEQFF
NA	TRBV7-9	TRBJ2-1	TRBD2	TGTGCCAGCAGCTTAGTCTCGGTAGCGGGCCCCTTATACAATGAGCAGTTCTTC	CASSLVSVAGPLYNEQFF
NA	TRBV4-2	TRBJ1-2	TRBD1	TGTGCCAGCAGCCAACTTCAACAGGGGAGGCCCGGAGGGGGAGGCTACACCTTC	CASSQLQQGRPGGGGYTF
NA	TRBV9	TRBJ2-7	NA	TGTGCCAGCAGCCCCCTGGCAGGCAGCTCCTACGAGCAGTACTTC	CASSPLAGSSYEQYF
once	TRBV2	TRBJ2-7	TRBD1	TGTGCCAGCAGCGTGGGACAGGGGGCCACCTACGAGCAGTACTTC	CASSVGQGATYEQYF
NA	TRBV19	TRBJ2-7	TRBD1	TGTGCCAGTAGTATCCGGGACAGGATCGACGAGCAGTACTTC	CASSIRDRIDEQYF
NA	TRBV29-1	TRBJ2-2	NA	TGCAGCGTTGAAGTTCATTCCGGGGAGCTGTTTTTT	CSVEVHSGELFF
NA	TRBV4-2	TRBJ2-3	TRBD2	TGTGCCAGCAGCCAAGATCTCGGCGGGGGGACAGATACGCAGTATTTT	CASSQDLGGGTDTQYF
NA	TRBV13	TRBJ1-1	TRBD1	TGTGCCAGCAGCTGGGGACAGGGAGGAACGAACACTGAAGCTTTCTTT	CASSWGQGGTNTEAFF
once	TRBV30	TRBJ2-1	TRBD2	TGTGCCTGGAGTGTACCGAGCGGGGGGCCCGAAAGCTCCTACAATGAGCAGTTCTTC	CAWSVPSGGPESSYNEQFF
NA	TRBV7-8	TRBJ1-3	NA	TGTGCCAGCATAGGGCGGGCCCCTGGAAACACCATATATTTT	CASIGRAPGNTIYF
NA	TRBV5-8	TRBJ1-2	NA	TGTGCCAGCGGGATTGAAGCGGGGGCAGGCTATGGCTACACCTTC	CASGIEAGAGYGYTF
NA	TRBV30	TRBJ1-6	NA	TGTGCCTGGAATTTCCATTCGACAGGCCGTAATTCACCCCTCCACTTT	CAWNFHSTGRNSPLHF
once	TRBV11-1	TRBJ1-1	TRBD1	TGTGCCAGCAGCTTAACAGGGGCCGCGTTCACTGAAGCTTTCTTT	CASSLTGAAFTEAFF
NA	TRBV5-5	TRBJ1-5	NA	TGTGCCAGCAGCTTGGCCGGGGGGGCTTGGGGCAATCAGCCCCAGCATTTT	CASSLAGGAWGNQPQHF
NA	TRBV30	TRBJ1-2	NA	TGTGCCTGGAGCGGGTGGAATGGCTACACCTTC	CAWSGWNGYTF
NA	TRBV30	TRBJ2-1	TRBD2	TGTGCCTGGAGGGGACTAGCGGGTAACAATGAGCAGTTCTTC	CAWRGLAGNNEQFF
NA	TRBV11-2	TRBJ1-1	NA	TGTGCCAGCAGCTTTAGGGGGAGGGAAACTGAAGCTTTCTTT	CASSFRGRETEAFF
NA	TRBV18	TRBJ2-5	NA	TGTGCCAGCTCACCAGGACAATTTTTAGGCGAGACCCAGTACTTC	CASSPGQFLGETQYF
NA	TRBV10-3	TRBJ1-1	NA	TGTGCCTGCGGGGAGGGCAGGGAGGTTGCTTTCTTT	CACGEGREVAFF
NA	TRBV19	TRBJ2-7	TRBD2	TGTGCCAGTAGACCTGGACTAGCGTCCTACGAGCAGTACTTC	CASRPGLASYEQYF
NA	TRBV6-5	TRBJ2-7	TRBD1	TGTGCCAGCAAGCCCACGTGGGACAGGGAGGACGAGCAGTACTTC	CASKPTWDREDEQYF
NA	TRBV7-2	TRBJ1-3	NA	TGTGCCAGCAGCTCCCGTCTCCCCAGGGCAGGTGGAAACACCATATATTTT	CASSSRLPRAGGNTIYF
NA	TRBV9	TRBJ2-1	NA	TGTGCCAGCAGCTTTGCGGGAATCTCCTACAATGAGCAGTTCTTC	CASSFAGISYNEQFF
NA	TRBV27	TRBJ1-4	NA	TGTGCCAGCGGGCACAGGGAGAACAATGAAAAACTGTTTTTT	CASGHRENNEKLFF
NA	TRBV5-1	TRBJ1-1	NA	TGCGCCAGCAGCTTGGACCGGGTTAACACTGAAGCTTTCTTT	CASSLDRVNTEAFF
NA	TRBV7-3	TRBJ1-1	TRBD1	TGTGCCAGCAGCTCGGGACAGCTTATGAACACTGAAGCTTTCTTT	CASSSGQLMNTEAFF
NA	TRBV18	TRBJ2-5	NA	TGTGCCAGCTCACCACCTAGGACATTTCAAGAGACCCAGTACTTC	CASSPPRTFQETQYF
NA	TRBV15	TRBJ1-5	NA	TGTGCCACCAGCAGAGATGAGCGGCCCCAGCATTTT	CATSRDERPQHF
NA	TRBV7-3	TRBJ2-1	NA	TGTGCCAGCAGCTATTCCGGGACTCCCTACAATGAGCAGTTCTTC	CASSYSGTPYNEQFF
NA	TRBV28	TRBJ1-6	NA	TGTGCCAGCAGTTTCCAGGGCGCGTCCTATAATTCACCCCTCCACTTT	CASSFQGASYNSPLHF
NA	TRBV9	TRBJ2-2	NA	TGTGCCAGCAGCGCGGGGGGACAAGGGCGTACCGGGGAGCTGTTTTTT	CASSAGGQGRTGELFF
NA	TRBV10-3	TRBJ2-7	TRBD1	TGTGCCATCAGTGCCTCAGTCGGGCAGGGGGCTCCCTACGAGCAGTACTTC	CAISASVGQGAPYEQYF
NA	TRBV28	TRBJ2-7	TRBD1	TGTGCCAGCAGGGACAGGGGCTACGAGCAGTACTTC	CASRDRGYEQYF
once	TRBV29-1	TRBJ1-6	NA	TGCAGCGCTCCCAGTGGACAGCGAAAGAATAGGGTGTCACCCCTCCACTTT	CSAPSGQRKNRVSPLHF
NA	TRBV28	TRBJ1-1	NA	TGTGCCAGCAGTAAAAACATGAACACTGAAGCTTTCTTT	CASSKNMNTEAFF
NA	TRBV18	TRBJ2-1	TRBD1	TGTGCCAGCTCCCTTTTGACAGGGAATTTCAATGAGCAGTTCTTC	CASSLLTGNFNEQFF
NA	TRBV30	TRBJ1-2	NA	TGTGCCTGCGGGGTCTATGGCTACACCTTC	CACGVYGYTF
few	TRBV7-2	TRBJ2-1	TRBD1	TGTGCCATCGCCGGGACAGGGGATTTAGGAGAGCAGTTCTTC	CAIAGTGDLGEQFF
NA	TRBV19	TRBJ1-1	NA	TGTGCCAGTAGTATTAGGGTATTGGGGCTGGAGGGCCGGCCGAACACTGAAGCTTTCTTT	CASSIRVLGLEGRPNTEAFF
NA	TRBV7-8	TRBJ2-4	TRBD1	TGTGCCAGCAGCCTCCGGGACAGGGTTCCCAAAAACATTCAGTACTTC	CASSLRDRVPKNIQYF
NA	TRBV23-1	TRBJ2-7	NA	TGCGCCAACAGTCGACAGGCATCCTACGAGCAGTACTTC	CANSRQASYEQYF
few	TRBV3-1/TRBV3-2	TRBJ2-1	TRBD2	TGTGCCAGCAGCTACGAGTGGGGGGGGAGCTCCTACAATGAGCAGTTCTTC	CASSYEWGGSSYNEQFF
NA	TRBV27	TRBJ1-1	NA	TGTGCCAGCAGTTTACCCCCAGGGAGGGGCACTGAAGCTTTCTTT	CASSLPPGRGTEAFF
NA	TRBV27	TRBJ2-7	TRBD2	TGTGCCAGCAGTGCTATACTAGCGGGAGCCTACGAGCAGTACTTC	CASSAILAGAYEQYF
NA	TRBV5-1	TRBJ2-1	TRBD2	TGCGCCAGCAGCTCACCTCCGGGACTAGCACCGAGCTCCTACAATGAGCAGTTCTTC	CASSSPPGLAPSSYNEQFF